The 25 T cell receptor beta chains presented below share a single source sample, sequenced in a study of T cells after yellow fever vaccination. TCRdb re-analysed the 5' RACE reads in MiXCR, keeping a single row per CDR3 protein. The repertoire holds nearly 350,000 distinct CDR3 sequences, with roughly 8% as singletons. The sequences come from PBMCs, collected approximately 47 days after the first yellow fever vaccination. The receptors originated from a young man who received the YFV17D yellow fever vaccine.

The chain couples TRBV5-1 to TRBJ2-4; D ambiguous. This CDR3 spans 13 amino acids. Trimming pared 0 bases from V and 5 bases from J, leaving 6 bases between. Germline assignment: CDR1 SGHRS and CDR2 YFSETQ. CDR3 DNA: TGCGCCAGCAGCTTGGGGAATGAAAACATTCAGTACTTC. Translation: CASSLGNENIQYF.

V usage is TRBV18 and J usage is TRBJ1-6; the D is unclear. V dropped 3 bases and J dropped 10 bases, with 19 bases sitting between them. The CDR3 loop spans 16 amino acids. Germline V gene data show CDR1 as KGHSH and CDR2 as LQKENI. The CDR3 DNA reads TGTGCCAGCTCACCGACGGCGTCCAGAAGGGAGTCACCCCTCCACTTT. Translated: CASSPTASRRESPLHF.

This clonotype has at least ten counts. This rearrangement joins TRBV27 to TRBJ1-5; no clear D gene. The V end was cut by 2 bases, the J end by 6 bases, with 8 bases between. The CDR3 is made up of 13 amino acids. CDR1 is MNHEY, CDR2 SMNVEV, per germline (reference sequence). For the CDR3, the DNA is TGTGCCAGCAGTTTAGATGTGGGTCAGCCCCAGCATTTT. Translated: CASSLDVGQPQHF.

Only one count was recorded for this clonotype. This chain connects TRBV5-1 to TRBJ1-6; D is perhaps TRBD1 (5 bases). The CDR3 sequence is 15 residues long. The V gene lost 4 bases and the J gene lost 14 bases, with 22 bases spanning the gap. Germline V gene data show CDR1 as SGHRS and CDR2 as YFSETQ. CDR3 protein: CASSTSGFPLDALHF. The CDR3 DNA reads TGCGCCAGCAGCACATCAGGGTTTCCGCTCGATGCCCTCCACTTT.

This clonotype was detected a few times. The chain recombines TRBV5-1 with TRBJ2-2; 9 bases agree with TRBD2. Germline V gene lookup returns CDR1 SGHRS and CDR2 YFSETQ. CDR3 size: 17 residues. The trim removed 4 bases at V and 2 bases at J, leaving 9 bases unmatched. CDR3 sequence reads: CASSIRAGGLNTGELFF. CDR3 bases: TGCGCCAGCAGCATTCGAGCGGGGGGCCTAAACACCGGGGAGCTGTTTTTT.

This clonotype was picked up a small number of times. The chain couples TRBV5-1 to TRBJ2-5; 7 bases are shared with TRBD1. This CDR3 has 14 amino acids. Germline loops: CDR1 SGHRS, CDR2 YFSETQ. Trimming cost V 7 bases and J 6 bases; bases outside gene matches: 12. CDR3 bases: TGCGCCAGCTCGTTCTTAGGGGGCGCGCAGACCCAGTACTTC. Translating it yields CASSFLGGAQTQYF. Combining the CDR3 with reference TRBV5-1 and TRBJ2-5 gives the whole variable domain KAGVTQTPRYLIKTRGQQVTLSCSPISGHRSVSWYQQTPGQGLQFLFEYFSETQRNKGNFPGRFSGRQFSNSRSEMNVSTLELGDSALYLCASSFLGGAQTQYFGPGTRLLVL.

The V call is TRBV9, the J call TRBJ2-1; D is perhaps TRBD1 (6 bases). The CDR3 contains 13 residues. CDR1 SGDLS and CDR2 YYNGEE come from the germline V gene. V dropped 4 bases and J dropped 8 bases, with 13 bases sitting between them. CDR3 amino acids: CASSLQGPDEQFF. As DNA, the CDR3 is TGTGCCAGCAGCCTACAGGGACCGGATGAGCAGTTCTTC.

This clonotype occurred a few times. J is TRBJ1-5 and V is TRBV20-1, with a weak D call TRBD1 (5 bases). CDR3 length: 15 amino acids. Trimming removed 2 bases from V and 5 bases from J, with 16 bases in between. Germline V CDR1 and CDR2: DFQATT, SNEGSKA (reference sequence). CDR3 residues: CSARPTGRLDQPQHF. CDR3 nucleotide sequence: TGCAGTGCTAGACCAACAGGACGTCTGGATCAGCCCCAGCATTTT.

For the CDR3, the DNA is TGCGCCAGCAGCGAGCAGGGTGGGAATGGCTACACCTTC. The encoded protein is CASSEQGGNGYTF. The rearrangement links TRBV5-1 to TRBJ1-2; a weak D match, TRBD1 (5 bases). Deletions cut 4 bases from V and 6 bases from J, with 13 bases between. This CDR3 contains 13 residues. CDR1 and CDR2 (germline): SGHRS, YFSETQ. The full variable domain, in which reference TRBV5-1 and TRBJ1-2 provide the parts outside the CDR3, is KAGVTQTPRYLIKTRGQQVTLSCSPISGHRSVSWYQQTPGQGLQFLFEYFSETQRNKGNFPGRFSGRQFSNSRSEMNVSTLELGDSALYLCASSEQGGNGYTFGSGTRLTVV.

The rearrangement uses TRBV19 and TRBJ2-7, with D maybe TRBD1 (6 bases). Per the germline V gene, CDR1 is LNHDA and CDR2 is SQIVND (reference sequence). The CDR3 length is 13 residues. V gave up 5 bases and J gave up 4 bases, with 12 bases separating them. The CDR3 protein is CASSAGTIYEQYF. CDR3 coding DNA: TGTGCCAGTAGTGCCGGGACAATTTACGAGCAGTACTTC.

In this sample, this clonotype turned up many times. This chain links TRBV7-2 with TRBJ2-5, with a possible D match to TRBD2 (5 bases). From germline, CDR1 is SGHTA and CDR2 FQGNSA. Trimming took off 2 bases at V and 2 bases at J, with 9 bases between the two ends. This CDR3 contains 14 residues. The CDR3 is CASSLSAAQETQYF. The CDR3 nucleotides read TGTGCCAGCAGCTTATCAGCGGCTCAAGAGACCCAGTACTTC.

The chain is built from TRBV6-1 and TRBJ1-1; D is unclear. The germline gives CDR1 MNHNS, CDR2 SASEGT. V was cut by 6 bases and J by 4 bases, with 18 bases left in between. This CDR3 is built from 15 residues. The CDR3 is CASSPPGGVGTEAFF. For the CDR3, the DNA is TGTGCCAGCAGCCCCCCCGGCGGGGTCGGCACTGAAGCTTTCTTT.

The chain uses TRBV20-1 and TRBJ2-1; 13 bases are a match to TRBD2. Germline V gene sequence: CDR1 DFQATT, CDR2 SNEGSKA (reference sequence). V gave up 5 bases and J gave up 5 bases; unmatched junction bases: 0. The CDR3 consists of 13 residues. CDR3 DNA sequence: TGCAGTGCTGGGACTAGCGGGGACAATGAGCAGTTCTTC. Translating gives CSAGTSGDNEQFF.

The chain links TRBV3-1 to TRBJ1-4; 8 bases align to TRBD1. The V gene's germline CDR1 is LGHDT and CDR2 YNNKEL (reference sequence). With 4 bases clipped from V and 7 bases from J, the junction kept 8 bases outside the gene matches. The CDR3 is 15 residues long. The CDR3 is CASSPETGETEKLFF. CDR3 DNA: TGTGCCAGCAGCCCGGAGACAGGGGAGACTGAAAAACTGTTTTTT.

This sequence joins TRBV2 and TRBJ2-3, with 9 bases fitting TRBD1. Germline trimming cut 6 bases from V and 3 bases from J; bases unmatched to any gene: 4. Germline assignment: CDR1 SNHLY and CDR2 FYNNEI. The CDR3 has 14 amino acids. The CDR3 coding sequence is TGTGCCAGCAGCGGGGGGACAGGGACAGATACGCAGTATTTT. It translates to CASSGGTGTDTQYF.

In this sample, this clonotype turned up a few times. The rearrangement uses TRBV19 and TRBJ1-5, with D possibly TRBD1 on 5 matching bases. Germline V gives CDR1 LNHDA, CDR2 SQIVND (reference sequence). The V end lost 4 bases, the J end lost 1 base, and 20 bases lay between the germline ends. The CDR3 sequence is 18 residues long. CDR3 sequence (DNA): TGTGCCAGTAGTACCTCAATCACACAGGACCCAAGCAATCAGCCCCAGCATTTT. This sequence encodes CASSTSITQDPSNQPQHF. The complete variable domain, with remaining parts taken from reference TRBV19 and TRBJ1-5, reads DGGITQSPKYLFRKEGQNVTLSCEQNLNHDAMYWYRQDPGQGLRLIYYSQIVNDFQKGDIAEGYSVSREKKESFPLTVTSAQKNPTAFYLCASSTSITQDPSNQPQHFGDGTRLSIL.

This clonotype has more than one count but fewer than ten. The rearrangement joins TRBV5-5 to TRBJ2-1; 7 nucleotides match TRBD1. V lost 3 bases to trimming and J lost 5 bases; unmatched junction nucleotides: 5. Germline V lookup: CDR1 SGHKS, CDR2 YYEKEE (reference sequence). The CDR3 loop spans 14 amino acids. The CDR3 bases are TGTGCCAGCAGCTGGTTTACAGGGGACAATGAGCAGTTCTTC. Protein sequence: CASSWFTGDNEQFF.

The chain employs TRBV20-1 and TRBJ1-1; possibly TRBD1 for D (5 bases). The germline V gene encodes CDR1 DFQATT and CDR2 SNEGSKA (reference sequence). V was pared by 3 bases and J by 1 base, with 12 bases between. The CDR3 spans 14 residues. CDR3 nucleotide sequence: TGCAGTGCTAGGGGACCAGCTTCGAACACTGAAGCTTTCTTT. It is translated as CSARGPASNTEAFF.

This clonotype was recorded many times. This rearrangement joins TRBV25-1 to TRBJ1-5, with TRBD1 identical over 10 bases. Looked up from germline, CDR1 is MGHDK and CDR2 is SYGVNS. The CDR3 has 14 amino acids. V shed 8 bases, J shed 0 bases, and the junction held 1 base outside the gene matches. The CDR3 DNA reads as TGTGCCAGCGGGGACAGGGGTAGCAATCAGCCCCAGCATTTT. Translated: CASGDRGSNQPQHF. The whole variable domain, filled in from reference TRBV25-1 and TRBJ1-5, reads EADIYQTPRYLVIGTGKKITLECSQTMGHDKMYWYQQDPGMELHLIHYSYGVNSTEKGDLSSESTVSRIRTEHFPLTLESARPSHTSQYLCASGDRGSNQPQHFGDGTRLSIL.

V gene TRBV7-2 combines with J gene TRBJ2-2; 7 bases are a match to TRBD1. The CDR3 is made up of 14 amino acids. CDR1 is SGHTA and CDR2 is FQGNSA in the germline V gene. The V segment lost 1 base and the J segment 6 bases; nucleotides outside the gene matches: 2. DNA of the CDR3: TGTGCCAGCAGCTTAGGACAGGGATCCGGGGAGCTGTTTTTT. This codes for CASSLGQGSGELFF.

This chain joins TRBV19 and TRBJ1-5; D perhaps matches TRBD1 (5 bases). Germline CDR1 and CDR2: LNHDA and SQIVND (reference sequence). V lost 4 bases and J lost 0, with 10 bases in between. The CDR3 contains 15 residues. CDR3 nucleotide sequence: TGTGCCAGTAGTACGGGACGGAATAGCAATCAGCCCCAGCATTTT. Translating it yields CASSTGRNSNQPQHF.

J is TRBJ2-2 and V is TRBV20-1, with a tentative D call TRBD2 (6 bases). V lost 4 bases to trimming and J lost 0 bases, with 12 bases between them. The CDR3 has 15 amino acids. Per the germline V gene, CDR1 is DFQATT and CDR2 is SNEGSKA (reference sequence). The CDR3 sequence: CSATTRIANTGELFF. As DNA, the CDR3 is TGCAGTGCTACGACTAGAATCGCGAACACCGGGGAGCTGTTTTTT.

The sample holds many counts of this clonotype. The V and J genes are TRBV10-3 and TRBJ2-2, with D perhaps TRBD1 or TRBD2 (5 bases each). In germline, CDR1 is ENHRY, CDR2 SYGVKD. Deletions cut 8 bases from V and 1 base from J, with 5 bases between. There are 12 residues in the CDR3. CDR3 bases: TGTGCCATCGGGGGGAACACCGGGGAGCTGTTTTTT. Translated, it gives CAIGGNTGELFF.

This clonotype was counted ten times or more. CDR3 nucleotide sequence: TGCAGTGCTAGAGAGATAGGGATTCGGGGCTACACCTTC. Its translation is CSAREIGIRGYTF. V gene TRBV20-1 combines with J gene TRBJ1-2, with D unresolved. Deletions cut 0 bases from V and 8 bases from J, with 13 bases between. Germline CDR1 DFQATT, CDR2 SNEGSKA (reference sequence). The CDR3 spans 13 residues.

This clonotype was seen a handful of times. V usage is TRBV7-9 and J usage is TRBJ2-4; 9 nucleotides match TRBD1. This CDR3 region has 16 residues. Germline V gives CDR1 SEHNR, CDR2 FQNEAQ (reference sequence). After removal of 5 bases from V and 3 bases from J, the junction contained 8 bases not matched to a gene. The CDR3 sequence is CASSAWTGVDKNIQYF. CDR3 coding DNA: TGTGCCAGCAGCGCCTGGACAGGGGTGGACAAAAACATTCAGTACTTC. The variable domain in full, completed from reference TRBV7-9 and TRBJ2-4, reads DTGVSQNPRHKITKRGQNVTFRCDPISEHNRLYWYRQTLGQGPEFLTYFQNEAQLEKSRLLSDRFSAERPKGSFSTLEIQRTEQGDSAMYLCASSAWTGVDKNIQYFGAGTRLSVL.